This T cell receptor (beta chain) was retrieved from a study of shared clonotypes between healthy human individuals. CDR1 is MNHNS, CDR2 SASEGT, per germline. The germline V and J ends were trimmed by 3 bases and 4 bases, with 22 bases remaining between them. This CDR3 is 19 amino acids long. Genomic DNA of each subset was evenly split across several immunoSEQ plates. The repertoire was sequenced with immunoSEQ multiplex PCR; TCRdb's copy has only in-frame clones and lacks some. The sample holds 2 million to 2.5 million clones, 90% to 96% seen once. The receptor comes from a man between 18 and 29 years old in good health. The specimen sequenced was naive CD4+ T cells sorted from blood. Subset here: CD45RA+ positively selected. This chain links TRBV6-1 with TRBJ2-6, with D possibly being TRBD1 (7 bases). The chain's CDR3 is CASSDGGSTGPGGANVLTF. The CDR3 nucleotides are TGTGCCAGCAGTGATGGGGGGTCGACAGGGCCAGGAGGGGCCAACGTCCTGACTTTC.